The clone carrying this T cell receptor beta chain has more than one count but fewer than ten. The antigen remains undetermined. The library was built for alpha chains, so this beta chain is an off-target read and its size means little. Time point: sample taken at primary tumor resection. Without sorting, whole RNA was sequenced from tumor, nontumor lung or frozen PBMC. The germline V gene has CDR1 MNHEY and CDR2 SVGAGI. Trimming shortened V by 2 bases and J by 5 bases, and 12 bases separated the two germline ends. The CDR3 totals 14 residues. The data originate from a study of spatial heterogeneity in lung cancer. Study at large: Fewer alpha-chain than beta-chain sequences were consistently detected. The average appearance count of each unique TCR and UMI combination in raw reads was more than ten.

Study results and limitations: Ubiquitous, expanded tumor-derived TCRs were more frequently observed in blood at resection than at follow-up.

TCRdb re-called the 5' RACE reads with MiXCR, one entry per CDR3 protein. Counted here are more than 2,500 distinct CDR3 sequences, 29% occurring once; the ten biggest clones make up 38%. Sequenced material: PBMCs, taken at surgery. This chain connects TRBV6-5 to TRBJ2-5; the D is unclear. The source is a female donor with early-stage non-small cell lung cancer. CDR3 DNA sequence: TGTGCCAGCAGTTACGCCGGTCTGAGTGAGACCCAGTACTTC. This translates into CASSYAGLSETQYF.